This T cell receptor (beta chain) was profiled in a study of response to subunit inactivated influenza vaccine. TCRdb fed the RT-PCR reads into MiXCR, producing one record per CDR3 protein. The sample has approximately 530,000 distinct CDR3 sequences, over 10% seen once. Overall study findings and caveats: Only a handful of new T cells, the authors suggested, are recruited with each seasonal influenza vaccination.

This clonotype was seen a handful of times. Its antigen is unknown. The sequenced sample was PBMCs from blood, obtained 40 to 50 days after vaccination. This sequence was found in a man in his forties or fifties who received an inactivated influenza vaccine.

The CDR3 protein is CASSLAGGGFRDEQFF. The CDR3 coding sequence is TGTGCCAGCAGCCTAGCGGGAGGGGGCTTTAGGGATGAGCAGTTCTTC. The V call is TRBV3-1, the J call TRBJ2-1; TRBD2 agrees at 11 bases. Germline V lookup: CDR1 LGHDT, CDR2 YNNKEL (reference sequence). The CDR3 contains 16 residues. V lost 4 bases and J lost 8; bases outside the gene matches: 10.